The clone carrying this T cell receptor beta chain was seen many times. These data belong to a study of T cells of healthy individuals. In TCRdb, the 5' RACE reads were re-called with MiXCR into one record per CDR3 protein. The table lists fewer than 75,000 distinct CDR3 sequences, 15% to 20% of them singletons. The CDR3 loop spans 17 amino acids. CDR1 is LGHDT and CDR2 is YNNKEL in the germline V gene (reference sequence). V was trimmed by 2 bases and J by 0 bases, leaving 17 bases between them. This clonotype was obtained from a human donor in good health. The rearrangement joins TRBV3-1 to TRBJ2-7; possible D gene TRBD2, 5 bases. The DNA of the CDR3 is TGTGCCAGCAGCCAACCCTTAAGCGGAAGAAACTCCTACGAGCAGTACTTC. Its translation: CASSQPLSGRNSYEQYF.